This TCR beta chain is drawn from a study of OX40 agonist ivuxolimab in advanced cancers. At the level of the study: Dose-escalation patients were diagnosed with hepatocellular carcinoma, melanoma, renal cell cancer or head and neck cancer.

The length of the CDR3 is 16 residues. The junction had 7 bases not matched to a gene; V was cut back by 2 bases and J by 2 bases. Germline V lookup: CDR1 SEHNR, CDR2 FQNEAQ (reference sequence). Profiled with immunoSEQ multiplex PCR; TCRdb holds only in-frame clones, not every one. The data contain roughly 26,000 clones, around 85% of them seen just once; the ten biggest clones take up 34%. This rearrangement joins TRBV7-9 to TRBJ2-3; TRBD2 matches at 7 bases. This sequence originates from an adult with an advanced solid tumor such as melanoma, head and neck, liver or kidney cancer. The specimen was CD4+ or CD8+ T cells sorted from blood, collected in a trial of the OX40 agonist ivuxolimab. This chain's CDR3 is CASSLFPSGSTDTQYF. The CDR3 nucleotides are TGTGCCAGCAGCTTATTTCCTAGCGGATCCACAGATACGCAGTATTTT. Full variable domain (missing parts from reference TRBV7-9 and TRBJ2-3): DTGVSQNPRHKITKRGQNVTFRCDPISEHNRLYWYRQTLGQGPEFLTYFQNEAQLEKSRLLSDRFSAERPKGSFSTLEIQRTEQGDSAMYLCASSLFPSGSTDTQYFGPGTRLTVL.